This T cell receptor (beta chain) is from a study of naive and memory T cell subsets. Regarding the study as a whole: Higher TCR numbers at tuberculin sites reflect T cell infiltration, per interpretation. The RNA method is potentially sensitive to activation and differentiation changes.

The V end lost 5 bases, the J end lost 5 bases, and 14 bases lay between the germline ends. The CDR3 has 14 amino acids. Germline V gene sequence: CDR1 SGHAT, CDR2 FQNNGV. The SP2 primer and nested alpha and beta constant region primers amplified ligated cDNA in four rounds. TCRdb independently ran MiXCR on the UMI-ligation and nested PCR reads; one entry per CDR3 protein. In the table there are around 13,000 distinct CDR3 sequences, more than 4.5% of which are singletons. This clonotype appeared many times. Its antigen is as yet unknown. Noted treatment: skin biopsy from PPD injection site in Mantoux-positive individual. The library had UMIs added by 3' ligation of an oligonucleotide to TCR cDNA. Tuberculin skin test biopsies were taken where PPD was injected in Mantoux-positive people. Reverse transcription used DNase-treated unsorted total RNA, aiming for about 1 to 1,100 ng.

The chain joins TRBV11-2 to TRBJ2-3; weak D call: TRBD1 (6 bases). The sequences come from skin, collected from a tuberculin skin test site. The sequence was obtained from an adult in good health. The CDR3 DNA sequence: TGTGCCAGCAGCCAGGGGACCCCTCTAGATACGCAGTATTTT. This gives the protein CASSQGTPLDTQYF.